This T cell receptor (beta chain) was sequenced in a study of cytomegalovirus exposure and HLA in healthy donors. Study-level results: For most TCR sequences rarity was the rule, although some public TCRs occurred in many donors. Researchers reportedly found TCR beta sequences accurately predicted most subjects' HLA-A and HLA-B alleles. Associated with HLA alleles at 0.05 false discovery rate in a later analysis were some 18,000 TCR beta sequences.

J was trimmed by 1 base and V by 11 bases; bases with no gene match: 12. This CDR3 region has 15 residues. Per the germline V gene, CDR1 is ENHRY and CDR2 is SYGVKD. In the PCR, 60 Vbeta and 13 Jbeta primers were used. Clones were read by immunoSEQ multiplex PCR, and TCRdb kept only the in-frame ones, dropping some. The table shows around 170,000 clones, with about 85% occurring only once. As for this clone: What it recognizes is unknown.

The chain employs TRBV10-3 and TRBJ1-1; 8 nucleotides line up with TRBD1. This receptor was obtained from a man between 50 and 59 years old in good health and CMV-seronegative. Sample: PBMCs. The CDR3 region has the DNA TGTGCCGTCCGATCCCCAGGGGGCAGGAACACTGAAGCTTTCTTT. It specifies CAVRSPGGRNTEAFF.